This TCR beta chain is drawn from a study of OX40 agonist ivuxolimab in advanced cancers. On the study more broadly: Participants, 82.7% male, averaged approximately 56 years of age, ranging from about 23 to 85. Treatment received earlier with anti-PD-1, anti-PD-L1 or anti-CTLA-4 agents was allowed, and approximately 44% had some.

Germline values: CDR1 SNHLY, CDR2 FYNNEI. V gave up 6 bases and J gave up 3 bases, with 15 bases separating them. The CDR3 totals 14 residues. Only in-frame clones appear in the TCRdb table, and some are missing; sequencing was by immunoSEQ multiplex PCR. The sample consists of some 20,000 clones, around four fifths of them appearing once. The sample was CD4+ or CD8+ T cells sorted from blood, taken in a trial of the OX40 agonist ivuxolimab. The chain uses TRBV2 and TRBJ2-7, with a tentative D call TRBD1 (6 bases). The clonotype comes from an adult with an advanced solid tumor such as melanoma, head and neck, liver or kidney cancer. The CDR3: CASREFTGHYEQYF. As DNA, the CDR3 is TGTGCCAGCAGGGAATTTACAGGGCACTACGAGCAGTACTTC.